Listed below are T cell receptor beta chains from one sample, sequenced in a study of chemoradiotherapy in HPV16-positive cancers. The method was immunoSEQ multiplex PCR; TCRdb's version includes in-frame clones alone and lacks a portion of them. The sample carries 6,000 to 7,500 clones, around 86% recorded once. The source was tumor tissue, collected from a patient who underwent chemoradiotherapy. The receptors shown here come from a human donor with HPV-associated anogenital cancer. Each CDR3 is given with its conserved first and last residue. The order of the fields is clone size, J gene, V gene, D gene, CDR3 protein, CDR3 DNA. D genes are given only for firm matches. Clone size, where shown, is once, few, many, or a class for clones that have expanded.

abundance: few; j_gene: TRBJ1-2; v_gene: TRBV5-4; d_gene: NA; CDR3aa: CASSRREGYGYTF; CDR3nt: TGTGCCAGCAGCCGAAGAGAGGGCTATGGCTACACCTTC
abundance: NA; j_gene: TRBJ1-1; v_gene: TRBV11-3; d_gene: NA; CDR3aa: CASSFSGVAFF; CDR3nt: TGTGCCAGCAGCTTCTCAGGGGTAGCTTTCTTT
abundance: NA; j_gene: TRBJ2-1; v_gene: TRBV10-3; d_gene: TRBD2; CDR3aa: CAISGRGSYNEQFF; CDR3nt: TGTGCCATCAGTGGACGCGGGAGCTACAATGAGCAGTTCTTC
abundance: NA; j_gene: TRBJ2-3; v_gene: TRBV5-1; d_gene: NA; CDR3aa: CASSVVGQVTDTQYF; CDR3nt: TGCGCCAGCAGCGTGGTAGGTCAGGTCACAGATACGCAGTATTTT
abundance: few; j_gene: TRBJ2-7; v_gene: TRBV5-8; d_gene: NA; CDR3aa: CASSLSGLSYEQYF; CDR3nt: TGTGCCAGCAGCCTAAGTGGGCTCTCCTACGAGCAGTACTTC
abundance: NA; j_gene: TRBJ2-7; v_gene: TRBV2; d_gene: TRBD2; CDR3aa: CASSESSGYPPGEQYF; CDR3nt: TGTGCCAGCAGTGAATCTAGCGGATACCCTCCGGGCGAGCAGTACTTC
abundance: NA; j_gene: TRBJ2-6; v_gene: TRBV10-3; d_gene: TRBD1; CDR3aa: CAIRRHRDRGSGANVLTF; CDR3nt: TGTGCCATCAGAAGACACCGGGACAGGGGCTCTGGGGCCAACGTCCTGACTTTC
abundance: NA; j_gene: TRBJ1-2; v_gene: TRBV9; d_gene: NA; CDR3aa: CASSVAPPPSLGGYTF; CDR3nt: TGTGCCAGCAGCGTAGCTCCTCCACCCTCGCTCGGCGGCTACACCTTC
abundance: NA; j_gene: TRBJ2-7; v_gene: TRBV19; d_gene: TRBD2; CDR3aa: CASSMDSGDYEQYF; CDR3nt: TGTGCCAGTAGTATGGATAGCGGGGACTACGAGCAGTACTTC
abundance: NA; j_gene: TRBJ2-3; v_gene: TRBV4-3; d_gene: NA; CDR3aa: CASSQDSSTDTQYF; CDR3nt: TGCGCCAGCAGCCAAGACTCTAGCACAGATACGCAGTATTTT
abundance: NA; j_gene: TRBJ2-5; v_gene: TRBV7-9; d_gene: NA; CDR3aa: CASNDDRTGETQYF; CDR3nt: TGTGCCAGCAACGATGACAGGACCGGGGAGACCCAGTACTTC
abundance: few; j_gene: TRBJ1-2; v_gene: TRBV6-5; d_gene: NA; CDR3aa: CASRAPGSSYGYTF; CDR3nt: TGTGCCAGCAGAGCTCCAGGGAGCTCCTATGGCTACACCTTC
abundance: NA; j_gene: TRBJ1-5; v_gene: TRBV7-8; d_gene: TRBD1; CDR3aa: CASSPYEGQGSKDQPQHF; CDR3nt: TGTGCCAGCAGCCCGTATGAGGGACAGGGAAGTAAGGATCAGCCCCAGCATTTT
abundance: NA; j_gene: TRBJ2-7; v_gene: TRBV5-1; d_gene: TRBD1; CDR3aa: CASRITGDTGEQYF; CDR3nt: TGCGCCAGCAGGATAACAGGGGATACGGGCGAGCAGTACTTC
abundance: NA; j_gene: TRBJ1-3; v_gene: TRBV14; d_gene: TRBD1; CDR3aa: CASSRDRDDTIYF; CDR3nt: TGTGCCAGCAGCCGAGACAGGGACGACACCATATATTTT
abundance: NA; j_gene: TRBJ2-5; v_gene: TRBV20-1; d_gene: NA; CDR3aa: CSAYRAETQYF; CDR3nt: TGCAGTGCTTATAGGGCGGAGACCCAGTACTTC
abundance: few; j_gene: TRBJ1-5; v_gene: TRBV27; d_gene: NA; CDR3aa: CASSRLGSNSNQPQHF; CDR3nt: TGTGCCAGCAGTCGCTTGGGTTCTAATAGCAATCAGCCCCAGCATTTT
abundance: NA; j_gene: TRBJ2-1; v_gene: TRBV11-2; d_gene: NA; CDR3aa: CASSPVNRVTLRYEQFF; CDR3nt: TGTGCCAGCAGTCCCGTCAACAGGGTAACCCTTAGATATGAGCAGTTCTTC
abundance: NA; j_gene: TRBJ2-7; v_gene: TRBV5-5; d_gene: TRBD2; CDR3aa: CASSLSSGAYEQYF; CDR3nt: TGTGCCAGCAGCTTGTCTAGCGGGGCCTACGAGCAGTACTTC
abundance: NA; j_gene: TRBJ2-1; v_gene: TRBV7-2; d_gene: TRBD2; CDR3aa: CASQGTSAYNEQFF; CDR3nt: TGTGCCAGCCAAGGGACTAGCGCATACAATGAGCAGTTCTTC
abundance: NA; j_gene: TRBJ2-2; v_gene: TRBV19; d_gene: TRBD2; CDR3aa: CASSIFGGRANTGELFF; CDR3nt: TGTGCCAGTAGTATTTTCGGCGGGAGGGCCAACACCGGGGAGCTGTTTTTT
abundance: few; j_gene: TRBJ1-3; v_gene: TRBV6-1; d_gene: TRBD1; CDR3aa: CASSEAGTGIGNTIYF; CDR3nt: TGTGCCAGCAGTGAAGCGGGGACAGGGATTGGAAACACCATATATTTT
abundance: NA; j_gene: TRBJ1-3; v_gene: TRBV11-3; d_gene: NA; CDR3aa: CASSGENTIYF; CDR3nt: TGTGCCAGCAGCGGAGAAAACACCATATATTTT
abundance: NA; j_gene: TRBJ2-7; v_gene: TRBV7-9; d_gene: NA; CDR3aa: CASSLTPTVVEQYF; CDR3nt: TGTGCCAGCAGCTTAACTCCAACCGTGGTCGAGCAGTACTTC
abundance: NA; j_gene: TRBJ1-4; v_gene: TRBV7-6; d_gene: TRBD1; CDR3aa: CASSSPNRTGSLANEKLFF; CDR3nt: TGTGCCAGCAGCTCCCCCAACCGGACAGGCAGTCTAGCTAATGAAAAACTGTTTTTT
abundance: NA; j_gene: TRBJ2-5; v_gene: TRBV11-1; d_gene: NA; CDR3aa: CASSTTSSKRPQYF; CDR3nt: TGTGCCAGCAGTACCACTTCCTCCAAGAGACCCCAGTACTTC
abundance: NA; j_gene: TRBJ2-1; v_gene: TRBV18; d_gene: NA; CDR3aa: CASSPLSNNEQFF; CDR3nt: TGTGCCAGCTCACCACTGTCCAACAATGAGCAGTTCTTC
abundance: NA; j_gene: TRBJ2-5; v_gene: TRBV7-9; d_gene: NA; CDR3aa: CAVFTGMGTQYF; CDR3nt: TGTGCCGTCTTTACAGGGATGGGGACCCAGTACTTC
abundance: NA; j_gene: TRBJ1-1; v_gene: TRBV18; d_gene: NA; CDR3aa: CASSPRSGGIEAFF; CDR3nt: TGTGCCAGCTCACCACGCTCGGGAGGAATTGAAGCTTTCTTT
abundance: NA; j_gene: TRBJ1-1; v_gene: TRBV7-9; d_gene: TRBD1; CDR3aa: CASSGTGGTEAFF; CDR3nt: TGTGCCAGCAGCGGGACAGGGGGGACTGAAGCTTTCTTT
abundance: NA; j_gene: TRBJ1-5; v_gene: TRBV11-1; d_gene: NA; CDR3aa: CASSDGGQPQHF; CDR3nt: TGTGCCAGCAGCGACGGTGGGCAGCCCCAGCATTTT
abundance: once; j_gene: TRBJ1-6; v_gene: TRBV7-2; d_gene: NA; CDR3aa: CASSPRRANSPLHF; CDR3nt: TGTGCCAGCAGCCCCCGACGGGCAAATTCACCCCTCCACTTT
abundance: NA; j_gene: TRBJ2-7; v_gene: TRBV4-2; d_gene: TRBD2; CDR3aa: CASSQVSTSGGHYEQYF; CDR3nt: TGTGCCAGCAGCCAAGTGTCGACTAGCGGAGGGCACTACGAGCAGTACTTC
abundance: NA; j_gene: TRBJ2-1; v_gene: TRBV9; d_gene: TRBD2; CDR3aa: CASSPSSGKYNEQFF; CDR3nt: TGTGCCAGCAGCCCCTCTAGCGGCAAGTACAATGAGCAGTTCTTC
abundance: NA; j_gene: TRBJ1-5; v_gene: TRBV7-2; d_gene: NA; CDR3aa: CASSGTRGDNQPQHF; CDR3nt: TGTGCCAGCAGCGGAACTAGGGGCGACAATCAGCCCCAGCATTTT
abundance: NA; j_gene: TRBJ2-2; v_gene: TRBV5-1; d_gene: NA; CDR3aa: CASSLAQGRNTGELFF; CDR3nt: TGCGCCAGCAGCTTGGCCCAGGGCCGGAACACCGGGGAGCTGTTTTTT